Following are 17 T cell receptor beta chains from one sample sequenced in a study of shared clonotypes between healthy human individuals. Generated by immunoSEQ multiplex PCR, the TCRdb table keeps only in-frame clones and is missing some. The sample lists about 450,000 clones, 70% to 80% occurring once. Sample: PBMCs. Receptors were obtained from a woman between 35 and 50 years old in good health. Some clones in this sample may be carry-over from other donors' samples.

This clone has just a few counts. J is TRBJ1-3 and V is TRBV28; no reliable D call. CDR1 MDHEN and CDR2 SYDVKM come from the germline V gene. The CDR3 consists of 15 residues. Trimming removed 6 bases at V and 3 bases at J, with 15 bases between. The CDR3 DNA reads as TGTGCCAGCAGGCTTTACACGGGTCTTGGAAACACCATATATTTT. Protein product: CASRLYTGLGNTIYF.

V is TRBV25-1 and J is TRBJ2-5; either TRBD1 or TRBD2 may supply D (5 bases each). V was shortened by 4 bases and J by 2 bases, with 17 bases between the two germline ends. Germline V gene data show CDR1 as MGHDK and CDR2 as SYGVNS. This CDR3 comprises 16 residues. CDR3: CASSALRDAGQETQYF. The CDR3 nucleotides are TGTGCCAGCAGTGCCCTCCGGGACGCCGGGCAAGAGACCCAGTACTTC.

This chain links TRBV7-3 with TRBJ2-6; no firm D call. This CDR3 is 15 amino acids long. V was clipped by 4 bases and J by 4 bases, with 11 bases between them. Germline CDR1 SGHTA, CDR2 FQGTGA. Here the CDR3 reads CASSSPTSGANVLTF. CDR3 DNA: TGTGCCAGCAGCTCCCCCACGTCAGGGGCCAACGTCCTGACTTTC.

J is TRBJ2-1 and V is TRBV9, with unresolved D. This CDR3 region has 16 residues. The ends were cut back, 2 bases at V and 4 bases at J, with 16 bases in the middle. Germline V gene sequence: CDR1 SGDLS, CDR2 YYNGEE. The CDR3 DNA follows: TGTGCCAGCAGCGTTGGCGATAGCCAGAAATACAATGAGCAGTTCTTC. Its translation is CASSVGDSQKYNEQFF.

The J gene is TRBJ2-3, the V gene TRBV14, with a possible D match to TRBD2 (5 bases). This CDR3 region has 13 residues. Germline CDR1 is SGHDN and CDR2 is FVKESK. Trimming took 0 bases from V and 10 from J, leaving 11 bases between them. The CDR3 nucleotides are TGTGCCAGCAGCCAAGAGAGGGTAACAGCGCAGTATTTT. Its protein product is CASSQERVTAQYF.

This clone was detected only once. The CDR3 DNA sequence: TGTGCCAGCAGCGTAGAAGGCTACTATGGCTACACCTTC. This translates into CASSVEGYYGYTF. The chain combines TRBV9 with TRBJ1-2; D remains unclear. CDR1 and CDR2 (germline): SGDLS, YYNGEE. Trimming shortened V by 0 bases and J by 3 bases, and 6 bases separated the two germline ends. The CDR3 totals 13 residues.

The gene calls are TRBV5-1 and TRBJ1-1; no clear D gene. The ends were cut back, 0 bases at V and 6 bases at J, with 12 bases in the middle. The CDR3 has 14 residues. CDR1 is SGHRS, CDR2 YFSETQ, per germline. This CDR3 reads CASSLDVETAEAFF. The CDR3 DNA reads as TGCGCCAGCAGCTTGGATGTGGAGACCGCTGAAGCTTTCTTT. The variable domain in full, completed from reference TRBV5-1 and TRBJ1-1, reads KAGVTQTPRYLIKTRGQQVTLSCSPISGHRSVSWYQQTPGQGLQFLFEYFSETQRNKGNFPGRFSGRQFSNSRSEMNVSTLELGDSALYLCASSLDVETAEAFFGQGTRLTVV.

As to this clone: One end of the junction is discordant with germline, which a read error may explain. This chain uses TRBV10-3 with TRBJ1-5; the D gene is possibly TRBD1 (5 bases). This CDR3 has 17 residues. The germline gives CDR1 ENHRY, CDR2 SYGVKD. The CDR3 bases are TGTGCCATCAGTGAGTCGAGCGACAGTGTTAGCAATCAGCACCAGCATTTT. Translation: CAISESSDSVSNQHQHF.

The chain has TRBV19 and TRBJ2-5, with 8 nucleotides matching TRBD1. CDR3 length: 13 residues. The V gene end was trimmed by 4 bases and the J gene end by 8 bases; junction bases not matched to a gene: 6. Germline CDR1 and CDR2: LNHDA and SQIVND (reference sequence). The CDR3, as DNA: TGTGCCAGTAGTACGGACAGGGCCGGCACCCAGTACTTC. It yields the protein CASSTDRAGTQYF.

The J gene is TRBJ1-1, the V gene TRBV10-2; the D is unclear. The CDR3 extends over 15 amino acids. Germline assignment: CDR1 WSHSY and CDR2 SAAADI. V lost 8 bases and J 4 bases, leaving 20 bases between the germline ends. The CDR3 sequence is CASGPSTALSTEAFF. The CDR3 bases are TGCGCCAGCGGACCATCTACAGCGTTGAGCACTGAAGCTTTCTTT.

This clone was detected ten times or more. V usage is TRBV7-6 and J usage is TRBJ2-1, with D perhaps TRBD2 (5 bases). Germline CDR1 SGHVS, CDR2 FNYEAQ. This CDR3 is built from 16 residues. V lost 5 bases, J lost 4 bases, and 18 bases lay in between. The CDR3 reads CASSPFFAGAYNEQFF. CDR3 coding DNA: TGTGCCAGCAGCCCCTTCTTCGCGGGCGCTTACAATGAGCAGTTCTTC.

About this clone: The identical CDR3 is also encoded by other nucleotide sequences in the sample. The chain is built from TRBV6-6 and TRBJ1-2; 10 bases align to TRBD1. Germline V lookup: CDR1 MNHNY, CDR2 SVGAGI (reference sequence). The CDR3 is made up of 15 amino acids. Trimming at V came to 6 bases and at J to 3 bases, leaving 7 bases not matched to a gene. The CDR3 here is CASSPSGQGDYGYTF. The CDR3 nucleotides are TGTGCCAGCAGCCCCTCCGGACAGGGGGACTATGGCTACACCTTC.

The gene calls are TRBV11-2 and TRBJ2-5, with TRBD1 as a possible D gene (5 bases). The last part of the DNA fits TRBJ2-7 better; the J call may be wrong. Germline V CDR1 and CDR2: SGHAT, FQNNGV. This CDR3 region has 12 residues. The CDR3 protein is CASSWGFSEQYF. The CDR3 coding sequence is TGTGCCAGCAGCTGGGGCTTCAGCGAGCAGTACTTC.

The chain recombines TRBV28 with TRBJ2-6; D not certain. This CDR3 has 16 residues. The V end was cut by 5 bases, the J end by 2 bases, with 13 bases between. In germline, CDR1 is MDHEN, CDR2 SYDVKM. The CDR3: CASSPSYRPGANVLTF. DNA for the CDR3: TGTGCCAGCAGTCCAAGTTACCGACCTGGGGCCAACGTCCTGACTTTC.

The CDR3 DNA follows: TGCAGCGCACAACTAGGGGCAAACGAAGAGACCCAGTACTTC. This gives the protein CSAQLGANEETQYF. This chain uses TRBV29-1 with TRBJ2-5, with D possibly called TRBD1 or TRBD2 (5 bases each). Germline V gene data show CDR1 as SQVTM and CDR2 as ANQGSEA. This CDR3 is built from 14 residues. The V end lost 7 bases, the J end lost 3 bases, and 18 bases lay between the germline ends.

The genes are TRBV19 and TRBJ2-5; D is perhaps TRBD2 (6 bases). CDR1 and CDR2 from the germline V gene are LNHDA and SQIVND (reference sequence). Trimming left V 3 bases short and J 5 bases short, with 13 bases between. The CDR3 is 14 residues long. CDR3 in DNA: TGTGCCAGTAGTATGGTGAGAAGCGGGGAGACCCAGTACTTC. Protein: CASSMVRSGETQYF.

V gene TRBV30 combines with J gene TRBJ2-7; D uncertain. The germline V and J ends were trimmed by 4 bases and 2 bases, with 9 bases remaining between them. The CDR3 sequence is 12 residues long. CDR1 is GTSNPN, CDR2 SVGIG, per germline (reference sequence). The CDR3 sequence: CAWTRSAYEQYF. The CDR3, as DNA: TGTGCCTGGACGCGGAGCGCCTACGAGCAGTACTTC. The variable domain in full, completed from reference TRBV30 and TRBJ2-7, reads SQTIHQWPATLVQPVGSPLSLECTVEGTSNPNLYWYRQAAGRGLQLLFYSVGIGQISSEVPQNLSASRPQDRQFILSSKKLLLSDSGFYLCAWTRSAYEQYFGPGTRLTVT.